The present T cell receptor (beta chain) was sequenced within a study of EBV T-cell therapy then PD-1 blockade in nasopharyngeal carcinoma. The CDR3 loop spans 16 amino acids. Germline assignment: CDR1 SGHTS and CDR2 YDEGEE. The ends were cut back, 5 bases at V and 6 bases at J, with 23 bases in the middle. The table came from immunoSEQ multiplex PCR; TCRdb's copy has only in-frame clones and leaves some out. The data show 15,000 to 20,000 clones, 75% to 90% seen once. As for treatment: AdE1-LMPpoly-expanded autologous EBV-specific T-cell therapy followed by anti-PD-1 nivolumab. As for this clone: Its cognate antigen is unknown.

The receptor's source is a man aged 40-49 years with nasopharyngeal carcinoma. The material was CD8+ T cells from blood, obtained at day 0 from a patient whose treatment included autologous EBV-specific T cells and nivolumab. The chain combines TRBV5-8 with TRBJ1-1, with a tentative D call TRBD1 (5 bases). CDR3 sequence (DNA): TGTGCCAGCAGTCGGCTCCGGGACTATCAATGGGCTGAAGCTTTCTTT. This sequence encodes CASSRLRDYQWAEAFF.